The present entry profiles one TCR beta chain with its context. The data derive from a study of blood T cell repertoires in COVID-19. Across about two dozen US areas, participants ranged in age from 18 to 89 years. Cohort placement rested on clinical history that participants reported themselves. The CDR3 extends over 14 amino acids. Germline CDR1 is LGHDT and CDR2 is YNNKEL (reference sequence). V lost 0 bases to trimming and J lost 11 bases; unmatched junction nucleotides: 7. Per the original data handling: It was from reference gene primer amplification that nucleated cell counts were estimated. Profiled with immunoSEQ multiplex PCR; TCRdb holds only in-frame clones, not every one. V and J calls and clone size follow that table, whereas D and trimming were derived from the DNA. The sample lists 150,000 to 190,000 clones, around 80% occurring once.

The chain combines TRBV3-1 (or the pseudogene TRBV3-2) with TRBJ2-5; 9 positions match TRBD2. Sequenced sample: PBMCs or T cells enriched from blood (not recorded which). This TCR was recovered from a man aged 45-65 years who had recovered from COVID-19. The CDR3 DNA reads TGTGCCAGCAGCCAAGATTTTCGGAGCGGGGGGCAGTACTTC. Translation: CASSQDFRSGGQYF.